This T cell receptor (beta chain) emerged from a study of shared clonotypes between healthy human individuals. The naive CD8 population came from CD45RO-negative cells selected for CCR7, without terminally differentiated effector memory CD45RA+ cells. Notes on this clone: Its specificity is not known. Other DNA variants within this sample encode the same CDR3.

Study-level points and caveats: A handful of donors shared 4.5% to 6.5% of their naive CD4 clonotypes. Tissues were not sampled, only blood, and their repertoires likely differ. Naive subsets tended to show greater estimated richness than memory subsets.

Germline-derived CDR1 and CDR2 are SQVTM and ANQGSEA. V gave up 3 bases and J gave up 1 base, with 6 bases separating them. The CDR3 has 12 residues. Source study methods: Filtering was not the same, since immunoSEQ gave junction-only sequences without quality scores. Assay used: immunoSEQ multiplex PCR; TCRdb lists only in-frame clones, some missing. V and J calls and clone size are copied from that table; D and trimming were computed from the DNA. Altogether 2 million to 2.5 million clones are present, about 95% being singletons, with the ten largest covering roughly 1%. Specimen: naive CD8+ T cells sorted from blood. The rearrangement uses TRBV29-1 and TRBJ1-1; possibly TRBD1 for D (5 bases). The receptor comes from a man younger than 35 in good health. DNA of the CDR3: TGCAGCGTTGAGACAGAGAACACTGAAGCTTTCTTT. It specifies CSVETENTEAFF.